Detailed here is one T cell receptor beta chain. The entry originates in a study of T cell changes during pregnancy in multiple sclerosis. Here immunoSEQ multiplex PCR was the method, and the copy in TCRdb shows in-frame clones only, minus some. The repertoire has some 56,000 clones, 92% of them found once; the top ten carry approximately 0.6%. The sequence was collected from a female donor with multiple sclerosis, enrolled in a pregnancy study. The specimen comprised CD4+ T cells from peripheral blood mononuclear cells, sampled after pregnancy.

For the CDR3, the DNA is TGTGCCAGCACCCGAGGGGGCTACTCTGGAAACACCATATATTTT. Translation gives CASTRGGYSGNTIYF. The genes are TRBV7-2 and TRBJ1-3, with TRBD1 identical over 7 bases. V lost 7 bases to trimming and J lost 0 bases; unmatched junction nucleotides: 6. From germline, CDR1 is SGHTA and CDR2 FQGNSA. The length of the CDR3 is 15 residues. Looking up the rest from reference TRBV7-2 and TRBJ1-3 gives the full variable domain: GAGVSQSPSNKVTEKGKDVELRCDPISGHTALYWYRQSLGQGLEFLIYFQGNSAPDKSGLPSDRFSAERTGGSVSTLTIQRTQQEDSAVYLCASTRGGYSGNTIYFGEGSWLTVV.